This T cell receptor beta chain was documented in a study of cytomegalovirus exposure and HLA in healthy donors. General observations from the study: Of the V segments, some could not be distinguished, including TRBV6-2 and TRBV6-3, and were excluded.

With regard to this clone: What it binds is unknown.

The CDR3 consists of 14 residues. Germline V gives CDR1 SGHRS, CDR2 YFSETQ. Trimming left V 6 bases short and J 1 base short, with 13 bases between. The study ran its PCR with 60 Vbeta and 13 Jbeta primers. The assay was immunoSEQ multiplex PCR, and TCRdb's table has in-frame clones only and misses some. The sample has about 83,000 clones, roughly 76% seen once. The specimen sequenced was PBMCs. The chain combines TRBV5-1 with TRBJ1-1; D unclear. The sequence derives from a woman aged 30 to 39 in good health and CMV-seronegative. The CDR3 sequence is CASKLASTNTEAFF. The CDR3 nucleotides read TGCGCCAGCAAATTGGCCTCAACGAACACTGAAGCTTTCTTT.